This is a list of T cell receptor beta chains from one sample in a study of regulatory T cells in long-lasting Graves disease. MiXCR was run by TCRdb on the multiplex PCR reads, yielding one entry per CDR3 protein. Found here are 300,000 to 500,000 distinct CDR3 sequences, 20% of them singletons; the top ten hold about 20%. The sequencing used peripheral blood mononuclear cells (PBMCs), collected when the disease was refractory, from a patient treated with antithyroid drugs. Receptor source: a female donor with Graves disease. Both conserved end residues are part of each CDR3. The order of the fields is CDR3 protein, V gene, J gene.

cdr3_aa: CASSYSAGTAQETQYF; v_call: TRBV6-2/TRBV6-3; j_call: TRBJ2-5
cdr3_aa: CATGLWGYTF; v_call: TRBV28; j_call: TRBJ1-2
cdr3_aa: CASSPDRVENEQFF; v_call: TRBV7-2; j_call: TRBJ2-1
cdr3_aa: CASGPWTGNTGELFF; v_call: TRBV7-9; j_call: TRBJ2-2
cdr3_aa: CASRDSAYNEQFF; v_call: TRBV12-3/TRBV12-4; j_call: TRBJ2-1
cdr3_aa: CASLRGTSGRGAGELFF; v_call: TRBV12-3/TRBV12-4; j_call: TRBJ2-2
cdr3_aa: CASSLDPGGTDEQYF; v_call: TRBV7-6; j_call: TRBJ2-7
cdr3_aa: CASSPGWIAGGEQYF; v_call: TRBV28; j_call: TRBJ2-7
cdr3_aa: CASSLSEGGETQYF; v_call: TRBV7-9; j_call: TRBJ2-5
cdr3_aa: CAWSVQGTGQPQHF; v_call: TRBV30; j_call: TRBJ1-5
cdr3_aa: CASSPPWGAHPNDYGYTF; v_call: TRBV28; j_call: TRBJ1-2
cdr3_aa: CASRTWDSNTDTQYF; v_call: TRBV27; j_call: TRBJ2-3
cdr3_aa: CASSSVTSGSETQYF; v_call: TRBV7-2; j_call: TRBJ2-5
cdr3_aa: CSATENTYQETQYF; v_call: TRBV20-1; j_call: TRBJ2-5
cdr3_aa: CARAERMPKNIQYF; v_call: TRBV12-3/TRBV12-4; j_call: TRBJ2-4
cdr3_aa: CASSYGDRDGGYTF; v_call: TRBV6-5; j_call: TRBJ1-2
cdr3_aa: CASRSLGLTYGYTF; v_call: TRBV6-1; j_call: TRBJ1-2
cdr3_aa: CASSPPGYPPQHF; v_call: TRBV19; j_call: TRBJ1-5
cdr3_aa: CASSLDGTGGYEQYF; v_call: TRBV7-9; j_call: TRBJ2-7
cdr3_aa: CASGLSRGQGAVGNTEAFF; v_call: TRBV12-5; j_call: TRBJ1-1
cdr3_aa: CASSLVPRDTQYF; v_call: TRBV12-3/TRBV12-4; j_call: TRBJ2-3
cdr3_aa: CSASLGTGALEQYF; v_call: TRBV20-1; j_call: TRBJ2-7
cdr3_aa: CASSLHGTGSHEQYF; v_call: TRBV5-6; j_call: TRBJ2-7
cdr3_aa: CSSGPPHGSNQPQHF; v_call: TRBV20-1; j_call: TRBJ1-5
cdr3_aa: CASSAGVLRQETQYF; v_call: TRBV11-2; j_call: TRBJ2-5
cdr3_aa: CASSLAGGWYYEQYF; v_call: TRBV7-2; j_call: TRBJ2-7
cdr3_aa: CASSGWTGGLRTEAFF; v_call: TRBV28; j_call: TRBJ1-1
cdr3_aa: CASITPQGGLGVTQYF; v_call: TRBV28; j_call: TRBJ2-3
cdr3_aa: CASRSDTRDEKLFF; v_call: TRBV28; j_call: TRBJ1-4
cdr3_aa: CASSSLGAASSYEQYF; v_call: TRBV5-5; j_call: TRBJ2-7
cdr3_aa: CASTGTAGYTF; v_call: TRBV6-1; j_call: TRBJ1-2
cdr3_aa: CASSYVGKETQYF; v_call: TRBV6-5; j_call: TRBJ2-5
cdr3_aa: CASSMGKYNSPLHF; v_call: TRBV3-1; j_call: TRBJ1-6
cdr3_aa: CASTRTPNTEAFF; v_call: TRBV19; j_call: TRBJ1-1
cdr3_aa: CAIQSTPYGYTF; v_call: TRBV12-3/TRBV12-4; j_call: TRBJ1-2
cdr3_aa: CASSLDWGDTIYF; v_call: TRBV11-2; j_call: TRBJ1-3
cdr3_aa: CASKGQGDANTGELFF; v_call: TRBV7-2; j_call: TRBJ2-2
cdr3_aa: CASSSTGTAQETQYF; v_call: TRBV7-8; j_call: TRBJ2-5
cdr3_aa: CASRTDRSNSPLHF; v_call: TRBV2; j_call: TRBJ1-6
cdr3_aa: CASSYAGLSNYGYTF; v_call: TRBV6-5; j_call: TRBJ1-2
cdr3_aa: CSVEDSGTSTYEQYF; v_call: TRBV29-1; j_call: TRBJ2-7
cdr3_aa: CASSPTSYEQYF; v_call: TRBV12-3/TRBV12-4; j_call: TRBJ2-7
cdr3_aa: CAISVGQNYEQYF; v_call: TRBV10-3; j_call: TRBJ2-7
cdr3_aa: CASSVGTGDEQFF; v_call: TRBV11-3; j_call: TRBJ2-1
cdr3_aa: CASSELSDRNNEQFF; v_call: TRBV25-1; j_call: .
cdr3_aa: CASSQGGWASGRSEQYF; v_call: TRBV3-1; j_call: TRBJ2-7
cdr3_aa: CSVEAVTKGEQYF; v_call: TRBV29-1; j_call: TRBJ2-7
cdr3_aa: CATSPLRWGNTGELFF; v_call: TRBV6-1; j_call: TRBJ2-2
cdr3_aa: CAWAFGAEAFF; v_call: TRBV30; j_call: TRBJ1-1
cdr3_aa: CASSPNPNQPQHF; v_call: TRBV18; j_call: TRBJ1-5
cdr3_aa: CASSLAGLAGEVDTGELFF; v_call: TRBV28; j_call: TRBJ2-2
cdr3_aa: CASSSQDFGYEQYF; v_call: TRBV12-3/TRBV12-4; j_call: TRBJ2-7
cdr3_aa: CSARTQGLAGGPAETQYF; v_call: TRBV20-1; j_call: TRBJ2-5
cdr3_aa: CASSIDRNTEAFF; v_call: TRBV7-3; j_call: TRBJ1-1
cdr3_aa: CASSSGTSFRSYEQYF; v_call: TRBV28; j_call: TRBJ2-7
cdr3_aa: CASSPYGTEAFF; v_call: TRBV18; j_call: TRBJ1-1
cdr3_aa: CASSFEGAQPQHF; v_call: TRBV7-9; j_call: TRBJ1-5
cdr3_aa: CASRPLGGDNEQFF; v_call: TRBV19; j_call: TRBJ2-1
cdr3_aa: CASSQVDSPLHF; v_call: TRBV3-1; j_call: TRBJ1-6